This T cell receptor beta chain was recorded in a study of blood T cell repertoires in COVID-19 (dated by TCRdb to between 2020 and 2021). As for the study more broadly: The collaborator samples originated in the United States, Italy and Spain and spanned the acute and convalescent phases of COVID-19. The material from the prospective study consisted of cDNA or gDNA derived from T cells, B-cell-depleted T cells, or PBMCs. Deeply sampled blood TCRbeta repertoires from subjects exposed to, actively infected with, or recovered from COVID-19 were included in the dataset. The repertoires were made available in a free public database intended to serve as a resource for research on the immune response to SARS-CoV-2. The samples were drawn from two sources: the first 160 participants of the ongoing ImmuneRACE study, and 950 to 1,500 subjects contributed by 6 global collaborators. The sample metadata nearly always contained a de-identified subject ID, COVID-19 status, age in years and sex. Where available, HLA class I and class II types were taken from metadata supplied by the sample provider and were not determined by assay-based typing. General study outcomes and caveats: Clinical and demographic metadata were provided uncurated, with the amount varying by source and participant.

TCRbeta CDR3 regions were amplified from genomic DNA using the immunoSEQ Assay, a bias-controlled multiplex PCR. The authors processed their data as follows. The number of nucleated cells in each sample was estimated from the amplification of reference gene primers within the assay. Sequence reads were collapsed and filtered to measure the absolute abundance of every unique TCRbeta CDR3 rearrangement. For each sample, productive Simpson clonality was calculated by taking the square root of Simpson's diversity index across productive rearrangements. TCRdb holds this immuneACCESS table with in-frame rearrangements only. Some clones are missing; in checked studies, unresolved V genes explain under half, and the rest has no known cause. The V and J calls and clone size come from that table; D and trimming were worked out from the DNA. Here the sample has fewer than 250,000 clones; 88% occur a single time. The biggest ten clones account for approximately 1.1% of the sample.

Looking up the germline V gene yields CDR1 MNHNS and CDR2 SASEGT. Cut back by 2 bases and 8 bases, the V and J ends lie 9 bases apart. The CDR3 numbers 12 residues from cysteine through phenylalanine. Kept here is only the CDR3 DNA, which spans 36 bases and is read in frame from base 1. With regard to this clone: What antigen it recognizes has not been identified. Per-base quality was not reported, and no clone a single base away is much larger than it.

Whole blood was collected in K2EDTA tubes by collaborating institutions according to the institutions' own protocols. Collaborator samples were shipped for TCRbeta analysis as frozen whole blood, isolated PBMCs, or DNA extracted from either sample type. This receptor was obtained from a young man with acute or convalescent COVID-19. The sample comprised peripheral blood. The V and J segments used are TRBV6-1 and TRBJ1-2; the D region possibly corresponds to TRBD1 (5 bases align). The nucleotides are TGTGCCAGCAGTGAAACAGGTCGGGGCTACACCTTC. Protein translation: CASSETGRGYTF.